These 30 T cell receptor beta chains originate from one sample sequenced in a study of shared clonotypes between healthy human individuals. The repertoire was sequenced with immunoSEQ multiplex PCR; TCRdb's copy has only in-frame clones and lacks some. Found here are approximately 1,500,000 clones, over 95% of them singletons; the top ten hold roughly 1.1%. Sequencing used naive CD4+ T cells sorted from blood. Subset in this sample: CD45RA+ positively selected. The receptors here all came from a man younger than 40 in good health.

The genes are TRBV5-8 and TRBJ1-1; no reliable D call. This CDR3 comprises 12 residues. Trimming cost V 7 bases and J 0 bases, with 7 bases left between them. Germline-derived CDR1 and CDR2 are SGHTS and YDEGEE. DNA for the CDR3: TGTGCCAGCTGTGGGCTGAACACTGAAGCTTTCTTT. This encodes CASCGLNTEAFF.

The CDR3 sequence is CASRPRTAYEQYF. CDR3 coding DNA: TGTGCCAGCAGGCCTCGGACAGCCTACGAGCAGTACTTC. V gene TRBV13 combines with J gene TRBJ2-7; weak D call: TRBD1 (6 bases). The CDR3 runs to 13 residues. Germline assignment: CDR1 PRHDT and CDR2 FYEKMQ (reference sequence). V lost 6 bases and J 2 bases, leaving 11 bases between the germline ends.

Only one count was recorded for this clone. V and J are TRBV7-9 and TRBJ2-5; no firm D call. The germline V gene has CDR1 SEHNR and CDR2 FQNEAQ (reference sequence). This CDR3 is 8 amino acids long. CDR3 sequence reads: CAVETQYF. DNA for the CDR3: TGTGCTGTAGAGACCCAGTACTTC.

The chain employs TRBV5-4 and TRBJ2-1; no definite D call. The CDR3 has 11 amino acids. V was trimmed by 7 bases and J by 8 bases, leaving 10 bases between them. Germline V gene lookup returns CDR1 SGHNT and CDR2 YYREEE (reference sequence). For the CDR3, the DNA is TGTGCCAGCCTCCTAATGGATGAGCAGTTCTTC. Its translation is CASLLMDEQFF.

As concerns this clone: Different DNA sequences within this sample yield the same CDR3. This sequence joins TRBV18 and TRBJ2-7; 7 bases align to TRBD1. The V and J ends lost 3 bases and 5 bases, in that order; junction bases with no gene match: 7. The germline CDR1 and CDR2 sequences are KGHSH and LQKENI. CDR3 length: 14 residues. CDR3 nucleotide sequence: TGTGCCAGCTCACCCAACAGGGGAAGTGACGAGCAGTACTTC. Translation gives CASSPNRGSDEQYF. Full variable domain (missing parts from reference TRBV18 and TRBJ2-7): NAGVMQNPRHLVRRRGQEARLRCSPMKGHSHVYWYRQLPEEGLKFMVYLQKENIIDESGMPKERFSAEFPKEGPSILRIQQVVRGDSAAYFCASSPNRGSDEQYFGPGTRLTVT.

This chain connects TRBV19 to TRBJ2-2, with 10 bases fitting TRBD2. V lost 4 bases and J lost 7; bases outside the gene matches: 3. The germline gives CDR1 LNHDA, CDR2 SQIVND (reference sequence). The CDR3 spans 14 residues. DNA for the CDR3: TGTGCCAGTAGTACTAGCGGGAGCGGCGGGGAGCTGTTTTTT. Its protein is CASSTSGSGGELFF.

Comments on this clone: This same CDR3 is encoded by further DNA sequences in the sample. The V and J genes are TRBV5-4 and TRBJ2-1; 8 bases map to TRBD2. J was trimmed by 2 bases and V by 4 bases; bases with no gene match: 14. CDR3 length: 18 amino acids. Germline CDR1 is SGHNT and CDR2 is YYREEE (reference sequence). The CDR3 DNA reads TGTGCCAGCAGCGCCACCATTCAGCGGGAGACTACCTACAATGAGCAGTTCTTC. Translating gives CASSATIQRETTYNEQFF. The whole variable domain, remainder taken from reference TRBV5-4 and TRBJ2-1, is ETGVTQSPTHLIKTRGQQVTLRCSSQSGHNTVSWYQQALGQGPQFIFQYYREEENGRGNFPPRFSGLQFPNYSSELNVNALELDDSALYLCASSATIQRETTYNEQFFGPGTRLTVL.

In nucleotides, the CDR3 is TGTGCCAGCAGCTTAGCTTTTAGCGGGAGGGTCTACGAGCAGTACTTC. It translates to CASSLAFSGRVYEQYF. The J gene is TRBJ2-7, the V gene TRBV7-2; 11 bases are a match to TRBD2. There are 16 residues in the CDR3. CDR1 SGHTA and CDR2 FQGNSA come from the germline V gene. Trimming took 0 bases from V and 3 from J; bases not matched to a gene: 4.

The gene calls are TRBV18 and TRBJ2-3, with D perhaps TRBD2 (5 bases). Germline assignment: CDR1 KGHSH and CDR2 LQKENI. Trimming stripped 2 bases from V and 5 bases from J, with 11 bases between. The CDR3 totals 14 residues. The CDR3 loop is CASSPRETKDTQYF. For the CDR3, the DNA is TGTGCCAGCTCACCAAGGGAGACAAAAGATACGCAGTATTTT. Combining the CDR3 with reference TRBV18 and TRBJ2-3 gives the whole variable domain NAGVMQNPRHLVRRRGQEARLRCSPMKGHSHVYWYRQLPEEGLKFMVYLQKENIIDESGMPKERFSAEFPKEGPSILRIQQVVRGDSAAYFCASSPRETKDTQYFGPGTRLTVL.

The chain carries TRBV19 and TRBJ2-5; D assignment may be TRBD1 or TRBD2 (6 bases each). The CDR3 is 14 residues long. Germline CDR1 and CDR2: LNHDA and SQIVND (reference sequence). Trimming shortened V by 3 bases and J by 4 bases, and 12 bases separated the two germline ends. CDR3 protein: CASSIGGGRETQYF. CDR3 sequence (DNA): TGTGCCAGTAGTATTGGAGGGGGGCGAGAGACCCAGTACTTC.

The V call is TRBV29-1, the J call TRBJ2-3; D not certain. CDR3 length: 12 residues. Trimming took off 6 bases at V and 1 base at J, with 8 bases between the two ends. The germline V gene has CDR1 SQVTM and CDR2 ANQGSEA. The CDR3 DNA reads as TGCAGCGTCCTGCAGGGCACAGATACGCAGTATTTT. Protein sequence: CSVLQGTDTQYF.

This chain connects TRBV12-2 to TRBJ1-5; the D call in the table, TRBD1, was not verified against the DNA. TRBV12-2 is a pseudogene locus. This CDR3 is 14 amino acids long. Written as DNA, the CDR3 is TGTGCAAGTCGCTTATCCCAGGGGCGATCGCCCCAGCATTTT. Encoded protein: CASRLSQGRSPQHF.

The chain joins TRBV25-1 to TRBJ2-3; D is unclear. CDR1 is MGHDK, CDR2 SYGVNS, per germline. V lost 6 bases and J lost 6, with 7 bases in between. This CDR3 contains 11 residues. CDR3 DNA sequence: TGTGCCAGCAGAGTGGGGGATACGCAGTATTTT. This encodes CASRVGDTQYF.

The chain links TRBV29-1 to TRBJ2-3, with D uncertain. Germline CDR1 reads SQVTM; CDR2 reads ANQGSEA. The CDR3 is made up of 12 amino acids. V was shortened by 6 bases and J by 0 bases, with 7 bases between the two germline ends. The CDR3 protein is CSVRASTDTQYF. The CDR3 DNA reads TGCAGCGTGAGAGCTAGCACAGATACGCAGTATTTT.

Remarks on this clone: Other DNA sequences of this sample code for an identical CDR3. The chain joins TRBV5-1 to TRBJ2-3; maybe TRBD1 (6 bases). Germline-derived CDR1 and CDR2 are SGHRS and YFSETQ. Trimming took off 0 bases at V and 1 base at J, with 9 bases between the two ends. The CDR3 sequence is 15 residues long. CDR3 residues: CASSLGTGRTDTQYF. CDR3 sequence (DNA): TGCGCCAGCAGCTTGGGTACAGGGCGCACAGATACGCAGTATTTT.

The V and J genes are TRBV9 and TRBJ2-3, with 7 bases lining up with TRBD2. This CDR3 contains 16 residues. Trimming cost V 0 bases and J 2 bases; bases outside gene matches: 6. Germline V CDR1 and CDR2: SGDLS, YYNGEE. DNA of the CDR3: TGTGCCAGCAGCGTAGAGGCGGGAGCCCCCACAGATACGCAGTATTTT. It translates to CASSVEAGAPTDTQYF. The full variable domain, rest sourced from reference TRBV9 and TRBJ2-3, is DSGVTQTPKHLITATGQRVTLRCSPRSGDLSVYWYQQSLDQGLQFLIQYYNGEERAKGNILERFSAQQFPDLHSELNLSSLELGDSALYFCASSVEAGAPTDTQYFGPGTRLTVL.

The chain recombines TRBV27 with TRBJ1-5; the D gene is possibly TRBD1 (5 bases). This CDR3 contains 12 residues. With 8 bases removed from V and 6 bases from J, the gap between germline ends came to 11 bases. Germline CDR1 reads MNHEY; CDR2 reads SMNVEV (reference sequence). CDR3 loop: CASAGYRQPQHF. The CDR3 nucleotides are TGTGCCAGCGCAGGGTATCGTCAGCCCCAGCATTTT.

This chain connects TRBV5-6 to TRBJ1-2; TRBD1 is a possible D gene (6 bases). This CDR3 is 17 amino acids long. Germline CDR1 SGHDT, CDR2 YYEEEE. V dropped 1 base and J dropped 2 bases, with 18 bases sitting between them. The CDR3 sequence: CASSLFYRRGQNYGYTF. The DNA of the CDR3 is TGTGCCAGCAGCTTGTTTTATCGTCGGGGGCAGAACTATGGCTACACCTTC.

The chain uses TRBV9 and TRBJ1-3; D call uncertain. From germline, CDR1 is SGDLS and CDR2 YYNGEE. The V gene lost 4 bases and the J gene lost 2 bases, with 13 bases spanning the gap. This CDR3 has 15 amino acids. CDR3 bases: TGTGCCAGCAGCCCATCAGCCATAACTGGAAACACCATATATTTT. Amino acids: CASSPSAITGNTIYF.

The chain carries TRBV7-9 and TRBJ2-5; 7 bases align to TRBD1. Germline V gene sequence: CDR1 SEHNR, CDR2 FQNEAQ (reference sequence). This CDR3 has 13 residues. Trimming cost V 6 bases and J 2 bases; bases outside gene matches: 3. CDR3 residues: CASSTTGQETQYF. In DNA form, the CDR3 reads TGTGCCAGCAGTACGACAGGGCAAGAGACCCAGTACTTC. The variable domain in full, with the rest retrieved from reference TRBV7-9 and TRBJ2-5, is DTGVSQNPRHKITKRGQNVTFRCDPISEHNRLYWYRQTLGQGPEFLTYFQNEAQLEKSRLLSDRFSAERPKGSFSTLEIQRTEQGDSAMYLCASSTTGQETQYFGPGTRLLVL.

Turning to this clone: Different DNA sequences within this sample yield the same CDR3. This chain uses TRBV27 with TRBJ2-3; no definite D call. Trimming removed 4 bases at V and 4 bases at J, with 6 bases between. Germline values: CDR1 MNHEY, CDR2 SMNVEV (reference sequence). This CDR3 has 12 amino acids. CDR3 DNA sequence: TGTGCCAGCAGTTCAAGGCCAGATACGCAGTATTTT. Its protein is CASSSRPDTQYF.

The chain recombines TRBV27 with TRBJ2-7; possibly TRBD1 for D (5 bases). CDR1 is MNHEY and CDR2 is SMNVEV in the germline V gene (reference sequence). Trimming shortened V by 6 bases and J by 2 bases, and 17 bases separated the two germline ends. The CDR3 runs 15 residues. The CDR3 region is CASSLKQGYPYEQYF. As DNA, the CDR3 is TGTGCCAGCAGCTTAAAGCAGGGATACCCCTACGAGCAGTACTTC.

The chain uses TRBV5-1 and TRBJ1-1; D unclear. V was pared by 0 bases and J by 3 bases, with 9 bases between. The CDR3 has 14 amino acids. The germline V gene has CDR1 SGHRS and CDR2 YFSETQ. CDR3 sequence (DNA): TGCGCCAGCAGCTTGGAGGTACGGCACACTGAAGCTTTCTTT. Translation: CASSLEVRHTEAFF.

The rearrangement links TRBV11-2 to TRBJ2-7; D is undetermined. This CDR3 is 14 amino acids long. CDR1 and CDR2 from the germline V gene are SGHAT and FQNNGV. V shed 5 bases and J shed 3 bases, with 14 bases lying between them. Here the CDR3 DNA reads TGTGCCAGCAGCCCTCGACTCGAGAGCTACGAGCAGTACTTC. Translation gives CASSPRLESYEQYF.

V and J are TRBV9 and TRBJ1-4, with no clear D. CDR3 length: 15 residues. Germline-derived CDR1 and CDR2 are SGDLS and YYNGEE. Trimming removed 0 bases at V and 6 bases at J, with 12 bases between. The CDR3 here is CASSVAAALHEKLFF. In nucleotides, the CDR3 is TGTGCCAGCAGCGTAGCAGCAGCCTTGCATGAAAAACTGTTTTTT.

The chain links TRBV10-3 to TRBJ2-7; D tentatively reads TRBD1 or TRBD2 (6 bases each). Looked up from germline, CDR1 is ENHRY and CDR2 is SYGVKD. The CDR3 spans 12 residues. Between the trimmed V and J ends, which lost 8 bases and 5 bases, there was a span of 13 bases. The CDR3 protein is CAIRAGEDEQYF. In DNA form, the CDR3 reads TGTGCCATCCGGGCAGGGGAGGACGAGCAGTACTTC.

The chain has TRBV6-5 and TRBJ2-1; 9 bases match TRBD2. The CDR3 length is 16 residues. With V trimmed by 0 bases and J by 2 bases, 2 bases remained unmatched. Germline CDR1 is MNHEY and CDR2 is SVGAGI. CDR3 sequence (DNA): TGTGCCAGCAGTTACTCGATAGCGGGAGCCTACAATGAGCAGTTCTTC. It encodes CASSYSIAGAYNEQFF.

This chain links TRBV6-1 with TRBJ2-5; 8 positions agree with TRBD1. CDR1 is MNHNS and CDR2 is SASEGT in the germline V gene. This CDR3 has 15 residues. The V segment lost 4 bases and the J segment 1 base; nucleotides outside the gene matches: 5. The CDR3 DNA is TGTGCCAGCAGTGGGAAACAGGGGGGCCAAGAGACCCAGTACTTC. The encoded protein is CASSGKQGGQETQYF.

For this clone: One end of the junction does not line up with germline, which may come from a read error. The chain couples TRBV5-1 to TRBJ2-7, with D unclear. There are 14 residues in the CDR3. Germline V gives CDR1 SGHRS, CDR2 YFSETQ. The CDR3 loop reads CASTLDEISYEQYF. In DNA, the CDR3 is TGCGCCAGCACCTTGGACGAGATCTCCTACGAGCAGTACTTC.

This clone was found a few times. This chain links TRBV10-1 with TRBJ2-1; D is unresolved. With 2 bases removed from V and 11 bases from J, the gap between germline ends came to 7 bases. CDR3 length: 11 amino acids. Looked up from germline, CDR1 is WNHNN and CDR2 is SYGVQD (reference sequence). The CDR3 DNA reads as TGCGCCAGCAGTGAGATGGGCAAGCAGTTCTTC. The encoded protein is CASSEMGKQFF.